This passage covers 9 T cell receptor beta chains from one sample sequenced in a study of response to subunit inactivated influenza vaccine. TCRdb passed the RT-PCR reads through MiXCR, listing each CDR3 protein once. The sample yields roughly 700,000 distinct CDR3 sequences, approximately 15% seen once. Source: PBMCs from blood, taken 14 days before vaccination. These receptors were taken from a man in his fifties or sixties who received an inactivated influenza vaccine.

The chain couples TRBV20-1 to TRBJ1-1; TRBD1 matches at 11 bases. V lost 1 base and J lost 1; bases outside the gene matches: 5. CDR1 and CDR2 (germline): DFQATT, SNEGSKA (reference sequence). This CDR3 has 16 residues. CDR3 in DNA: TGCAGTGCTAGAGTCGCGGACAGGGGGCCGAACACTGAAGCTTTCTTT. Encoded protein: CSARVADRGPNTEAFF.

This sequence joins TRBV25-1 and TRBJ2-7; a possible D gene is TRBD1 (5 bases). CDR1 and CDR2 from the germline V gene are MGHDK and SYGVNS. This CDR3 is built from 17 residues. V lost 5 bases and J 2 bases, leaving 22 bases between the germline ends. CDR3 sequence (DNA): TGTGCCAGCAGTACCCCTATCGACAGACCTTGGGCCTACGAGCAGTACTTC. It encodes CASSTPIDRPWAYEQYF.

In its sample, this clonotype was seen a few times. The CDR3 sequence: CASSFHISGVGDEQFF. Written as DNA, the CDR3 is TGTGCCAGCAGCTTTCATATTAGCGGGGTCGGGGATGAGCAGTTCTTC. The chain uses TRBV7-2 and TRBJ2-1; 8 nucleotides agree with TRBD2. The trim removed 3 bases at V and 8 bases at J, leaving 12 bases unmatched. This CDR3 is 16 amino acids long. The germline V gene encodes CDR1 SGHTA and CDR2 FQGNSA.

This clonotype was seen many times. This chain uses TRBV29-1 with TRBJ2-1; 7 nucleotides line up with TRBD1. In germline, CDR1 is SQVTM, CDR2 ANQGSEA. J gave up 4 bases and V 3 bases, and 9 bases lay outside the gene matches. The CDR3 extends over 15 amino acids. This CDR3 reads CSVDSPTGLYNEQFF. Written as DNA, the CDR3 is TGCAGCGTTGATTCCCCGACAGGGTTATACAATGAGCAGTTCTTC.

In its sample, this clonotype was seen many times. This sequence joins TRBV3-1 and TRBJ1-1; D is uncertain. Looked up from germline, CDR1 is LGHDT and CDR2 is YNNKEL (reference sequence). V was clipped by 1 base and J by 11 bases, with 11 bases between them. CDR3 length equals 12 residues. The CDR3 is CASSQGRVSAFF. CDR3 DNA: TGTGCCAGCAGCCAAGGGCGAGTGAGCGCTTTCTTT.

V usage is TRBV7-2 and J usage is TRBJ2-3; D perhaps matches TRBD1 (5 bases). Germline-derived CDR1 and CDR2 are SGHTA and FQGNSA. V lost 1 base to trimming and J lost 3 bases, with 8 bases between them. This CDR3 spans 14 amino acids. This CDR3 reads CASSLDKGTDTQYF. DNA of the CDR3: TGTGCCAGCAGCTTAGATAAGGGGACAGATACGCAGTATTTT.

This clonotype was seen a few times. This chain uses TRBV11-1 with TRBJ2-7; 9 bases line up with TRBD1. This CDR3 contains 15 residues. The trim removed 5 bases at V and 3 bases at J, leaving 8 bases unmatched. Germline CDR1 is SGHAT and CDR2 is FQDESV (reference sequence). The CDR3 bases are TGTGCCAGCAGCCTGGGGACAGGGAACATCTACGAGCAGTACTTC. Its protein product is CASSLGTGNIYEQYF.

This clonotype was detected only a few times. This chain connects TRBV5-1 to TRBJ2-3, with TRBD2 identical over 14 bases. CDR1 and CDR2 (germline): SGHRS, YFSETQ. The CDR3 has 16 residues. The trim removed 2 bases at V and 11 bases at J, leaving 10 bases unmatched. The CDR3 coding sequence is TGCGCCAGCAGCTTTTCCGGGACTAGCGGGAGCGAAAAGCAGTATTTT. It translates to CASSFSGTSGSEKQYF.

V gene TRBV4-2 combines with J gene TRBJ2-1; 8 nucleotides agree with TRBD1. CDR3 length: 17 residues. CDR1 LGHNA and CDR2 YNFKEQ come from the germline V gene. Germline trimming cut 1 base from V and 0 bases from J; bases unmatched to any gene: 5. In DNA, the CDR3 is TGTGCCAGCAGCCAAGCCCAGGGGGCGAACTCCTACAATGAGCAGTTCTTC. Translating it yields CASSQAQGANSYNEQFF.